This entry concerns a single T cell receptor (beta chain). The antigen remains undetermined. The record originates from a study of T cell repertoires in aging, cancer and after chemotherapy. CDR1 is KGHSH and CDR2 is LQKENI in the germline V gene. CDR3 size: 14 residues. The V end lost 3 bases, the J end lost 6 bases, and 13 bases lay between the germline ends. A mixed TRB-A/B primer pool amplified rearranged TRB by multiplex touch-down PCR. A single record per CDR3 protein comes from TCRdb applying MiXCR to the multiplex PCR reads. The data show around 17,000 distinct CDR3 sequences, with approximately 46% seen just once and 10% to 13% held by the top ten. General observations from the study: In healthy donors, age-related TCR diversity loss mainly reflected lost richness.

Peripheral blood genomic DNA, not sorted cells or RNA, was the template. Material for sequencing was blood. The V and J genes are TRBV18 and TRBJ2-3; D gene uncertain. The clonotype was recovered from a human donor in good health. CDR3 loop: CASSPGPSADTQYF. In DNA, the CDR3 is TGTGCCAGCTCACCGGGTCCGTCAGCGGATACGCAGTATTTT.